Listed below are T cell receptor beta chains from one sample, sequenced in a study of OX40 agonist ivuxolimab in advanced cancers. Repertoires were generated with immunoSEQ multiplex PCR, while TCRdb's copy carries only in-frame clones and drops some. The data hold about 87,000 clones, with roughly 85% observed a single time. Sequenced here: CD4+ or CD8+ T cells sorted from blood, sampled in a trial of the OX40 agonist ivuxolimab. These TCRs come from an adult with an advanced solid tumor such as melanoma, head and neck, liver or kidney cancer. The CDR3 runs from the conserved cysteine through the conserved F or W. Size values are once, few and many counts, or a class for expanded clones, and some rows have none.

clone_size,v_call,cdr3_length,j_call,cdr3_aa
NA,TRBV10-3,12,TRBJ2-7,CAISEQNAEQYF
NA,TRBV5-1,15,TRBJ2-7,CASSPGSGGPYEQYF
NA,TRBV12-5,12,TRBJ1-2,CASGFRVIGYTF
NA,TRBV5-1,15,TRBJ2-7,CASSLEQGVFYEQYF
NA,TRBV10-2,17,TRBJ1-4,CASSDSAEGRANEKLFF
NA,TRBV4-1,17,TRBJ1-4,CASSLVFPGGSGEKLFF
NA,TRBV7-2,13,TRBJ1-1,CASSPVGGQDAFF
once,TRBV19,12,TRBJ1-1,CASRDRNTEAFF
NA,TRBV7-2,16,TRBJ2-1,CASSSDQAGGKNEQFF
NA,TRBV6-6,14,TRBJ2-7,CASRTEGGSYEQYF
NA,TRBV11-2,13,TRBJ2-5,CASSLVRAETQYF
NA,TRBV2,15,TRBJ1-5,CASSFRQGSNQPQHF
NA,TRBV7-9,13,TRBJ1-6,CASSPDRSSPLHF
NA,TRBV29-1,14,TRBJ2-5,CSVEIAVLQETQYF
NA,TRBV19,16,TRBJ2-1,CASSIGYGSSYNEQFF